One and the same sample provided the 32 T cell receptor beta chains below, sequenced in a study of technical replicates of blood from a handful of donors. Clones were sequenced by immunoSEQ multiplex PCR, and TCRdb holds only the in-frame ones, with some missing. This table holds 91,000 or so clones, about 95% found once. The sequenced material came from T cells isolated from PBMCs. The receptors were gathered from a human donor in good health.

The chain is built from TRBV5-6 and TRBJ1-1, with D maybe TRBD1 (5 bases). Germline lookup yields CDR1 SGHDT and CDR2 YYEEEE. The CDR3 covers 14 residues. Trimming removed 5 bases from V and 4 bases from J, with 15 bases in between. The chain's CDR3 is CASSRPGGSTEAFF. In DNA form, the CDR3 reads TGTGCCAGCAGTCGACCGGGGGGGAGCACTGAAGCTTTCTTT.

The genes are TRBV7-2 and TRBJ2-2, with 9 positions matching TRBD2. In germline, CDR1 is SGHTA, CDR2 FQGNSA. This CDR3 is built from 16 residues. The J segment lost 6 bases and the V segment lost 6 bases, leaving 11 bases of the junction unmatched. CDR3 loop: CASRPSSGIVSGELFF. CDR3 coding DNA: TGTGCCAGCAGACCATCTAGCGGGATAGTCTCCGGGGAGCTGTTTTTT.

V gene TRBV7-6 combines with J gene TRBJ2-7, with no clear D. V dropped 3 bases and J dropped 2 bases, with 11 bases sitting between them. The CDR3 has 14 amino acids. From germline, CDR1 is SGHVS and CDR2 FNYEAQ. As DNA, the CDR3 is TGTGCCAGCAGCTTCCGGTCCTCTACCTACGAGCAGTACTTC. Protein product: CASSFRSSTYEQYF. The full variable domain, with the rest looked up from reference TRBV7-6 and TRBJ2-7, is GAGVSQSPRYKVTKRGQDVALRCDPISGHVSLYWYRQALGQGPEFLTYFNYEAQQDKSGLPNDRFSAERPEGSISTLTIQRTEQRDSAMYRCASSFRSSTYEQYFGPGTRLTVT.

The chain recombines TRBV18 with TRBJ2-5; 7 bases are a match to TRBD1. Germline lookup yields CDR1 KGHSH and CDR2 LQKENI. Trimming at V came to 3 bases and at J to 4 bases, leaving 2 bases not matched to a gene. This CDR3 has 13 amino acids. The CDR3 DNA is TGTGCCAGCTCACCCCGGGACAGAGAGACCCAGTACTTC. This gives the protein CASSPRDRETQYF.

This sequence joins TRBV28 and TRBJ2-1, with 8 bases matching TRBD2. Germline V CDR1 and CDR2: MDHEN, SYDVKM. The CDR3 totals 16 residues. With V trimmed by 1 base and J by 3 bases, 5 bases remained unmatched. The chain's CDR3 is CASSLLGLAGYNEQFF. As DNA, the CDR3 is TGTGCCAGCAGTTTATTGGGCCTAGCGGGCTACAATGAGCAGTTCTTC.

The V and J genes are TRBV6-1 and TRBJ2-5; TRBD1 is a possible D gene (5 bases). The CDR3 covers 13 residues. The V gene lost 2 bases and the J gene lost 3 bases, with 7 bases spanning the gap. CDR1 is MNHNS, CDR2 SASEGT, per germline. CDR3: CASSELREETQYF. The DNA for the CDR3 is TGTGCCAGCAGTGAACTCAGGGAAGAGACCCAGTACTTC.

The chain is built from TRBV27 and TRBJ2-2; 7 bases fit TRBD2. This CDR3 region has 17 residues. CDR1 is MNHEY and CDR2 is SMNVEV in the germline V gene (reference sequence). With V trimmed by 5 bases and J by 5 bases, 14 bases remained unmatched. The CDR3 is CASSVPFGGRETGELFF. The CDR3 nucleotides read TGTGCCAGCAGTGTCCCGTTTGGCGGGAGAGAGACCGGGGAGCTGTTTTTT.

This chain links TRBV28 with TRBJ1-2, with D unresolved. The CDR3 runs 13 residues. The germline gives CDR1 MDHEN, CDR2 SYDVKM. The V end was cut by 2 bases, the J end by 4 bases, with 8 bases between. The CDR3: CASSLKSAYGYTF. The DNA for the CDR3 is TGTGCCAGCAGTTTAAAGAGTGCCTATGGCTACACCTTC.

The chain links TRBV19 to TRBJ2-4, with D perhaps matching TRBD2 (5 bases). V was cut by 5 bases and J by 0 bases, with 14 bases left in between. The CDR3 covers 16 residues. The V gene's germline CDR1 is LNHDA and CDR2 SQIVND (reference sequence). DNA for the CDR3: TGTGCCAGTAGTGATTGGGAGCGGCTAGCCAAAAACATTCAGTACTTC. It translates to CASSDWERLAKNIQYF. Using reference TRBV19 and TRBJ2-4 for the parts outside the CDR3, the full variable domain is DGGITQSPKYLFRKEGQNVTLSCEQNLNHDAMYWYRQDPGQGLRLIYYSQIVNDFQKGDIAEGYSVSREKKESFPLTVTSAQKNPTAFYLCASSDWERLAKNIQYFGAGTRLSVL.

This chain connects TRBV18 to TRBJ1-4; D remains ambiguous. Germline-derived CDR1 and CDR2 are KGHSH and LQKENI. The CDR3 consists of 16 residues. Trimming removed 6 bases from V and 4 bases from J, with 18 bases in between. CDR3 coding DNA: TGTGCCAGCTCTCATACTAGTCCTCCCGGTAATGAAAAACTGTTTTTT. It yields the protein CASSHTSPPGNEKLFF.

V is TRBV6-5 and J is TRBJ2-7; D may be TRBD2 (6 bases). The CDR3 length is 14 residues. Trimming shortened V by 3 bases and J by 5 bases, and 14 bases separated the two germline ends. Germline CDR1 is MNHEY and CDR2 is SVGAGI. CDR3 in amino acids: CASSYQTGVDEQYF. CDR3 DNA: TGTGCCAGCAGTTATCAGACGGGAGTAGACGAGCAGTACTTC.

The V gene is TRBV7-9, the J gene TRBJ2-1, with D uncertain. The germline V gene encodes CDR1 SEHNR and CDR2 FQNEAQ (reference sequence). Deletions cut 4 bases from V and 7 bases from J, with 5 bases between. The CDR3 is 11 residues long. This chain's CDR3 is CASSYTNEQFF. DNA of the CDR3: TGTGCCAGCAGCTACACAAATGAGCAGTTCTTC.

The chain recombines TRBV28 with TRBJ2-2; 8 bases agree with TRBD2. Germline-derived CDR1 and CDR2 are MDHEN and SYDVKM. This CDR3 is built from 17 residues. The ends lost 6 bases at V and 4 bases at J; junction bases unmatched: 13. CDR3 protein: CASSTIGAGGGTGELFF. The CDR3 DNA reads as TGTGCCAGCAGCACCATTGGGGCGGGAGGAGGCACCGGGGAGCTGTTTTTT.

The rearrangement joins TRBV18 to TRBJ1-2, with D possibly matching TRBD1 (5 bases). Germline V gives CDR1 KGHSH, CDR2 LQKENI. Trimming cost V 5 bases and J 8 bases, with 21 bases left between them. The CDR3 runs 15 residues. CDR3 protein: CASSYSQGFGNGYTF. CDR3 bases: TGTGCCAGCTCATATTCTCAGGGTTTCGGTAACGGCTACACCTTC.

This clone was counted many times. The chain has TRBV13 and TRBJ1-4; 9 bases line up with TRBD1. The CDR3 contains 17 residues. Unmatched junction bases numbered 13, after V lost 5 bases and J lost 6 bases. Germline values: CDR1 PRHDT, CDR2 FYEKMQ (reference sequence). CDR3 DNA: TGTGCCAGCAGCGCAACGCCTTACCGGGACAGGGATGAAAAACTGTTTTTT. Amino acids: CASSATPYRDRDEKLFF.

The genes are TRBV7-9 and TRBJ2-7; the match to TRBD1 covers 9 bases. Trimming took 5 bases from V and 5 from J; bases not matched to a gene: 13. CDR3 size: 16 residues. Germline CDR1 reads SEHNR; CDR2 reads FQNEAQ (reference sequence). CDR3 residues: CASSRPYRGHMNEQYF. For the CDR3, the DNA is TGTGCCAGCAGCCGACCCTACAGGGGGCACATGAACGAGCAGTACTTC.

This clone occurred once. V gene TRBV19 combines with J gene TRBJ2-3; D unresolved. The CDR3 covers 14 residues. V lost 5 bases and J 4 bases, leaving 13 bases between the germline ends. CDR1 LNHDA and CDR2 SQIVND come from the germline V gene (reference sequence). CDR3 sequence: CASSAPMGPDTQYF. In DNA form, the CDR3 reads TGTGCCAGTAGTGCGCCTATGGGCCCAGATACGCAGTATTTT.

The J gene is TRBJ2-7, the V gene TRBV5-1, with 9 bases fitting TRBD1. The V gene's germline CDR1 is SGHRS and CDR2 YFSETQ. The CDR3 extends over 16 amino acids. V shed 3 bases, J shed 1 base, and the junction held 8 bases outside the gene matches. The chain's CDR3 is CASSWRSGQGSYEQYF. The CDR3 region has the DNA TGCGCCAGCAGCTGGCGATCGGGACAGGGTTCCTACGAGCAGTACTTC.

The chain links TRBV30 to TRBJ2-1, with D maybe TRBD1 (5 bases). This CDR3 contains 18 residues. Per germline, CDR1 GTSNPN and CDR2 SVGIG (reference sequence). The V and J ends lost 0 bases and 4 bases respectively, with 22 bases between them. CDR3 bases: TGTGCCTGGAGTGTAGTCTATAACTCAGGGTTAGATTACAATGAGCAGTTCTTC. Protein product: CAWSVVYNSGLDYNEQFF.

The V gene is TRBV7-3, the J gene TRBJ2-5; D remains ambiguous. The germline CDR1 and CDR2 sequences are SGHTA and FQGTGA. The CDR3 has 13 amino acids. Trimming shortened V by 4 bases and J by 4 bases, and 10 bases separated the two germline ends. The CDR3 loop is CASSSKPLETQYF. Here the CDR3 DNA reads TGTGCCAGCAGCTCTAAACCTCTAGAGACCCAGTACTTC.

V and J are TRBV6-6 and TRBJ1-5; D remains ambiguous. The CDR3 has 11 residues. The V gene's germline CDR1 is MNHNY and CDR2 SVGAGI (reference sequence). V lost 5 bases, J lost 5 bases, and 4 bases lay in between. The CDR3 protein is CASSRHQPQHF. The CDR3 DNA follows: TGTGCCAGCAGTCGTCATCAGCCCCAGCATTTT.

CDR3 sequence reads: CASNEGQSNEKLFF. CDR3 DNA: TGTGCCAGCAACGAAGGACAGTCAAATGAAAAACTGTTTTTT. The V gene is TRBV9, the J gene TRBJ1-4, with D possibly being TRBD1 (6 bases). V was cut by 6 bases and J by 5 bases, with 14 bases left in between. CDR3 length equals 14 residues. CDR1 is SGDLS, CDR2 YYNGEE, per germline.

This chain links TRBV18 with TRBJ1-4, with D perhaps TRBD1 (6 bases). From germline, CDR1 is KGHSH and CDR2 LQKENI. The CDR3 consists of 13 residues. Between the trimmed V and J ends, which lost 8 bases and 4 bases, there was a span of 11 bases. CDR3 region: CASRGQINEKLFF. The CDR3 region has the DNA TGTGCCAGCCGAGGACAGATTAATGAAAAACTGTTTTTT. The full variable domain, rest sourced from reference TRBV18 and TRBJ1-4, is NAGVMQNPRHLVRRRGQEARLRCSPMKGHSHVYWYRQLPEEGLKFMVYLQKENIIDESGMPKERFSAEFPKEGPSILRIQQVVRGDSAAYFCASRGQINEKLFFGSGTQLSVL.

The rearrangement uses TRBV4-1 and TRBJ2-3; no clear D gene. Trimming left V 4 bases short and J 4 bases short, with 9 bases between. Germline V gene data show CDR1 as MGHRA and CDR2 as YSYEKL. The CDR3 has 13 residues. The CDR3, as DNA: TGCGCCAGCAGCCCGCTTCTAGCAGATACGCAGTATTTT. Residues: CASSPLLADTQYF.

The CDR3 is CASSPIVGQGTPGEKLFF. CDR3 DNA: TGTGCCAGCAGCCCGATAGTGGGTCAGGGGACCCCGGGTGAAAAACTGTTTTTT. The chain is built from TRBV7-9 and TRBJ1-4; tentatively, D is TRBD1 (6 bases). CDR3 length equals 18 residues. CDR1 and CDR2 from the germline V gene are SEHNR and FQNEAQ (reference sequence). Trimming removed 5 bases from V and 7 bases from J, with 26 bases in between.

In its sample, this clone was seen a few times. V usage is TRBV5-1 and J usage is TRBJ1-1, with D perhaps matching TRBD1 (6 bases). V lost 5 bases and J 2 bases, leaving 16 bases between the germline ends. Germline CDR1 is SGHRS and CDR2 is YFSETQ. This CDR3 has 15 amino acids. The CDR3 reads CASRETGQFNTEAFF. Written as DNA, the CDR3 is TGCGCCAGCAGAGAAACTGGACAGTTCAACACTGAAGCTTTCTTT.

This clone appeared a single time. The gene calls are TRBV30 and TRBJ1-3; D gene ambiguous. The germline V and J ends were trimmed by 0 bases and 0 bases, with 3 bases remaining between them. The CDR3 contains 13 residues. Per germline, CDR1 GTSNPN and CDR2 SVGIG (reference sequence). The CDR3 DNA follows: TGTGCCTGGAGTGTAGCCTCTGGAAACACCATATATTTT. This translates into CAWSVASGNTIYF.

The chain employs TRBV27 and TRBJ2-7; D unclear. The germline V gene has CDR1 MNHEY and CDR2 SMNVEV (reference sequence). V was trimmed by 6 bases and J by 3 bases, leaving 12 bases between them. The CDR3 sequence is 13 residues long. CDR3 in amino acids: CASSPGPNYEQYF. The CDR3 DNA follows: TGTGCCAGCAGCCCGGGTCCCAACTACGAGCAGTACTTC.

V usage is TRBV2 and J usage is TRBJ1-2; the match to TRBD1 covers 9 bases. CDR3 length: 14 amino acids. J lost 6 bases, V lost 4 bases, and 6 bases had no gene match. Germline CDR1 is SNHLY and CDR2 is FYNNEI. This CDR3 reads CASSVSGQGNGYTF. In DNA, the CDR3 is TGTGCCAGCAGTGTGTCGGGACAGGGTAATGGCTACACCTTC.

This clone was recorded only once. The rearrangement joins TRBV5-1 to TRBJ2-7; 8 bases are shared with TRBD2. The CDR3 loop spans 16 amino acids. V gave up 4 bases and J gave up 7 bases; unmatched junction bases: 16. Germline V lookup: CDR1 SGHRS, CDR2 YFSETQ. The CDR3 spells CASSPGLAAAAVEQYF. The CDR3 coding sequence is TGCGCCAGCAGCCCCGGACTAGCAGCCGCCGCCGTGGAGCAGTACTTC.

The chain recombines TRBV19 with TRBJ1-5; D is ambiguous. This CDR3 spans 15 amino acids. The V end was cut by 5 bases, the J end by 4 bases, with 15 bases between. Germline V lookup: CDR1 LNHDA, CDR2 SQIVND (reference sequence). The CDR3 coding sequence is TGTGCCAGTAGTCCCCCCGAGGGAGAGAATCAGCCCCAGCATTTT. This sequence encodes CASSPPEGENQPQHF.

The chain couples TRBV4-1 to TRBJ2-3; TRBD2 matches at 14 bases. V lost 0 bases to trimming and J lost 7 bases; unmatched junction nucleotides: 9. This CDR3 is built from 18 residues. Per the germline V gene, CDR1 is MGHRA and CDR2 is YSYEKL. The CDR3 sequence is CASSQEGLAGVSRYTQYF. CDR3 bases: TGCGCCAGCAGCCAAGAGGGACTAGCGGGAGTAAGTAGGTATACGCAGTATTTT.